The 2 T cell receptor beta chains presented below share a single source sample, sequenced in a study of T cell responses to AZD1222 COVID-19 vaccine. This table comes from immunoSEQ multiplex PCR, and its TCRdb copy is limited to in-frame clones, with some not included. The sample lists approximately 150,000 clones, about 90% seen once, with 1.5% to 2% in the top ten. Sequencing used peripheral blood, obtained 28 days after the second AZD1222 dose. These receptors originate from an adult who received the AZD1222 COVID-19 vaccine.

The chain employs TRBV5-4 and TRBJ2-7; 8 nucleotides match TRBD2. V lost 4 bases, J lost 6 bases, and 12 bases stayed unmatched. The CDR3 is 15 amino acids. Germline lookup yields CDR1 SGHNT and CDR2 YYREEE (reference sequence). Written as DNA, the CDR3 is TGTGCCAGCAGCCTTCGGGGGGGCCCCTACTTCGAGCAGTACTTC. Translation: CASSLRGGPYFEQYF.

Details on this clone: At one of its ends the junction is not consistent with the germline gene, which may arise from a read error. This rearrangement joins TRBV7-7 to TRBJ1-1; perhaps TRBD1 as D (6 bases). This CDR3 is 14 amino acids long. Germline V gives CDR1 SSHAT, CDR2 FNYEAQ (reference sequence). The CDR3 bases are TGTGCTAGCAATCCAGGGGTAGGGAACACTGAAGCTTTCTTT. Translation: CASNPGVGNTEAFF.